These 15 T cell receptor beta chains came from one sample sequenced in a study of human T cells and chemical hapten exposure (dated by TCRdb to the early 2020s). Library preparation was by RACE. TCRdb names NextSeq 500 as the instrument used. TCRdb applied fastp at Q25 and MiXCR to the public reads, then kept only in-frame beta chains. Rows matching on CDR3 protein sequence are summarized as one entry with the most common DNA and genes. Recorded for this sample are 80,000 to 95,000 distinct CDR3 sequences; 11% of them occurred a single time. The ten largest clones capture about 1.6% of the sample. In the paper's terms, the time point label means: patch test 2, 6 weeks after DPC sensitization. The treatment or condition label here, explained by the study, means: therapeutic diphenylcyclopropenone sensitization with weekly scalp DPC. The specimen comprised whole blood, sampled in connection with sensitization to the hapten diphenylcyclopropenone (DPC). These receptors all come from a man in his late teens or twenties with alopecia areata. Some clones in this sample may be carry-over from other donors' samples.

The rearrangement links TRBV12-5 to TRBJ2-5, with 8 bases lining up with TRBD2. After removal of 7 bases from V and 3 bases from J, the junction contained 7 bases not matched to a gene. CDR1 and CDR2 from the germline V gene are LGHNT and FRNRAP. The CDR3 covers 14 residues. This CDR3 is CASALPGLEETQYF. CDR3 sequence (DNA): TGTGCTAGTGCCTTACCGGGACTAGAAGAGACCCAGTACTTC.

This clonotype was counted at least ten times. The chain is built from TRBV10-2 and TRBJ2-1; D ambiguous. Deletions cut 2 bases from V and 8 bases from J, with 10 bases between. This CDR3 has 13 residues. The germline CDR1 and CDR2 sequences are WSHSY and SAAADI. This chain's CDR3 is CASSERVGHEQFF. The CDR3 DNA is TGCGCCAGCAGTGAGCGGGTCGGGCATGAGCAGTTCTTC.

V gene TRBV4-1 combines with J gene TRBJ2-1; no clear D. Germline CDR1 and CDR2: MGHRA and YSYEKL. V dropped 3 bases and J dropped 4 bases, with 10 bases sitting between them. CDR3 length: 14 amino acids. The DNA for the CDR3 is TGCGCCAGCAGCCAGGAAGGGTTTTACAATGAGCAGTTCTTC. This sequence encodes CASSQEGFYNEQFF.

This clonotype was observed many times. This chain joins TRBV14 and TRBJ2-5; D is unresolved. CDR3 length equals 15 residues. Looked up from germline, CDR1 is SGHDN and CDR2 is FVKESK. Trimming cost V 0 bases and J 1 base, with 9 bases left between them. CDR3 DNA: TGTGCCAGCAGCCAAGATAGCATAACCCAAGAGACCCAGTACTTC. Its protein is CASSQDSITQETQYF.

This clonotype was observed at least ten times. The CDR3 coding sequence is TGTGCCAGCAGCCCCACCACTAGCGGCGGAGGCACAGATACGCAGTATTTT. Translation: CASSPTTSGGGTDTQYF. The chain recombines TRBV7-6 with TRBJ2-3, with TRBD2 identical over 8 bases. This CDR3 spans 17 amino acids. Trimming took 5 bases from V and 1 from J; bases not matched to a gene: 11. Germline V gene data show CDR1 as SGHVS and CDR2 as FNYEAQ.

In the case of this clonotype: A much larger clone is a single base away; this may be a read error. The V gene is TRBV18, the J gene TRBJ1-3; D gene unclear. The CDR3 extends over 16 amino acids. Germline loops: CDR1 KGHSH, CDR2 LQKENI. The CDR3 nucleotides are TGTGCCAGCTCACCATCAACCCCTCACTCTGGACACACCATATATTTT. Amino acid sequence: CASSPSTPHSGHTIYF.

This chain connects TRBV6-2 or TRBV6-3 to TRBJ1-5, with TRBD1 identical over 7 bases. Germline V CDR1 and CDR2: MNHEY, SVGEGT. Germline trimming cut 2 bases from V and 4 bases from J; bases unmatched to any gene: 8. The CDR3 is 16 residues long. The CDR3 bases are TGTGCCAGCAGTTACGGGACAGCAACCTCAAATCAGCCCCAGCATTTT. As protein: CASSYGTATSNQPQHF.

In this sample, this clonotype turned up once. This chain joins TRBV7-3 and TRBJ2-3, with D maybe TRBD1 (6 bases). The germline V gene has CDR1 SGHTA and CDR2 FQGTGA. V dropped 5 bases and J dropped 6 bases, with 9 bases sitting between them. CDR3 size: 12 residues. The CDR3 DNA is TGTGCCAGCAGCATCGGACAGGATACGCAGTATTTT. Residues: CASSIGQDTQYF.

The CDR3 region is CASSFGEVPGQPQHF. The CDR3 DNA reads as TGTGCCAGCAGCTTCGGGGAGGTCCCGGGACAGCCCCAGCATTTT. The rearrangement uses TRBV5-6 and TRBJ1-5; D is ambiguous. In germline, CDR1 is SGHDT, CDR2 YYEEEE. The germline V and J ends were trimmed by 2 bases and 7 bases, with 16 bases remaining between them. The CDR3 extends over 15 amino acids.

The chain couples TRBV19 to TRBJ2-1; TRBD1 agrees at 7 bases. Trimming took 4 bases from V and 6 from J; bases not matched to a gene: 6. Germline values: CDR1 LNHDA, CDR2 SQIVND (reference sequence). The CDR3 length is 14 residues. CDR3 nucleotide sequence: TGTGCCAGTAGTACTGACAGGGCGGGCAATGAGCAGTTCTTC. Translated: CASSTDRAGNEQFF.

This clonotype was recorded at least ten times. The chain carries TRBV4-3 and TRBJ2-5; unclear D gene. This CDR3 comprises 15 residues. With 0 bases removed from V and 5 bases from J, the gap between germline ends came to 13 bases. Germline values: CDR1 LGHNA, CDR2 YSLEER. DNA of the CDR3: TGCGCCAGCAGCCAAGACTCCGGTGAAGGGGAGACCCAGTACTTC. This sequence encodes CASSQDSGEGETQYF.

This clonotype came up many times. This chain's CDR3 is CASSISPVSLQETQYF. CDR3 in DNA: TGCGCCAGCAGCATATCCCCCGTGAGCCTTCAAGAGACCCAGTACTTC. The V gene is TRBV5-1, the J gene TRBJ2-5; D call uncertain. V was pared by 4 bases and J by 2 bases, with 18 bases between. The length of the CDR3 is 16 residues. Germline CDR1 is SGHRS and CDR2 is YFSETQ.

This clonotype showed up many times. In nucleotides, the CDR3 is TGCAGTGCTAGAATGAGGAACACTGAAGCTTTCTTT. As protein: CSARMRNTEAFF. The chain couples TRBV20-1 to TRBJ1-1; D uncertain. The V end was cut by 2 bases, the J end by 1 base, with 5 bases between. The V gene's germline CDR1 is DFQATT and CDR2 SNEGSKA (reference sequence). This CDR3 is built from 12 residues.

This chain joins TRBV11-2 and TRBJ2-5; no definite D call. Germline V gene lookup returns CDR1 SGHAT and CDR2 FQNNGV. This CDR3 contains 15 residues. Trimming left V 4 bases short and J 5 bases short, with 17 bases between. Here the CDR3 reads CASSSPGVVWETQYF. As DNA, the CDR3 is TGTGCCAGCAGCTCCCCAGGAGTAGTCTGGGAGACCCAGTACTTC.

This clonotype was observed many times. V and J are TRBV20-1 and TRBJ1-5; the D gene is possibly TRBD1 (6 bases). V gave up 3 bases and J gave up 2 bases, with 8 bases separating them. This CDR3 comprises 13 residues. Germline CDR1 and CDR2: DFQATT and SNEGSKA (reference sequence). CDR3: CSASRGGNQPQHF. Written as DNA, the CDR3 is TGCAGTGCTAGCAGGGGAGGCAATCAGCCCCAGCATTTT.